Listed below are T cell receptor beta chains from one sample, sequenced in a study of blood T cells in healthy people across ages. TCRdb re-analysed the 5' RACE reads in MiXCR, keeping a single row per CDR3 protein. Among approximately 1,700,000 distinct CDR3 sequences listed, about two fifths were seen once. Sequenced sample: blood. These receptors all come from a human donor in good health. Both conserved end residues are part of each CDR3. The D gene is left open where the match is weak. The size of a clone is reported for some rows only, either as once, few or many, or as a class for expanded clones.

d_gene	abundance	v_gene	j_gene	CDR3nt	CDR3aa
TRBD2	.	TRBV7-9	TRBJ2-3	TGTGCCAGCAGCCTCCTAAGCGGGAGGGGCGGGTATACGCAGTATTTT	CASSLLSGRGGYTQYF
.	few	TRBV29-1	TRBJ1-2	TGCAGCGTTTATACAGACTCCTATGGCTACACCTTC	CSVYTDSYGYTF
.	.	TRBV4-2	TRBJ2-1	TGTGCCGGCAGCCAAGATCCAAATGAGCAGTTCTTC	CAGSQDPNEQFF
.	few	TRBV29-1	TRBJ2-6	TGCAGCGTTGAAGGGGGCAGAGGGGGATCTGGGGCCAACGTCCTGACTTTC	CSVEGGRGGSGANVLTF
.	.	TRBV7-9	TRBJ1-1	TGTGCCAGCACCTTCGGGGGCTCCCACACTGAAGCTTTCTTT	CASTFGGSHTEAFF
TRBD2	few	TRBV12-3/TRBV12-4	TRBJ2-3	TGTGCCAGCAGTTTATCCCGCAGCGGGGGCGATACGCAGTATTTT	CASSLSRSGGDTQYF
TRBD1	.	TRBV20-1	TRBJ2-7	TGCAGTGCTAGAGCGGGACAGGTCTACAATGAGCAGTACTTC	CSARAGQVYNEQYF
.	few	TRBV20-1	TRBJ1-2	TGCAGTGCTAGAGCCCAAAGGACGGAGGTCTATGGCTACACCTTC	CSARAQRTEVYGYTF
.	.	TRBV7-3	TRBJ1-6	TGTGCCAGCAGCATGGGACAAAATAATTCACCCCTCCACTTT	CASSMGQNNSPLHF
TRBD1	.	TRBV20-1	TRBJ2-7	TGCAGTGCCGGGGGGCCCGGGACAGGGGGCTTTTTCGAGCAGTACTTC	CSAGGPGTGGFFEQYF
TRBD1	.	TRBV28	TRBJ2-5	TGTGCCAGCAAATCGGGACAGATTCCCTACGTGCAGTACTTC	CASKSGQIPYVQYF
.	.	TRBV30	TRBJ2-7	TGTGCCTGGAGACGGGGCCGGACGGGGGAGCAGTACTTC	CAWRRGRTGEQYF
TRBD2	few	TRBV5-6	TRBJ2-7	TGTGCCAGCAGCTTGGGATTCCGGCTAGCGGGGTTCTACGAGCAGTACTTC	CASSLGFRLAGFYEQYF
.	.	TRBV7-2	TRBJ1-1	TGTGCCAGCAGCTTACCAGGACTGTACACTGAAGCTTTCTTT	CASSLPGLYTEAFF
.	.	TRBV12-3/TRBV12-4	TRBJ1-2	TGTGCCAGCAGTTCCGTCCAAGGGTTTGGCTACACCTTC	CASSSVQGFGYTF
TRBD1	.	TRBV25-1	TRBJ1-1	TGTGCCAGCAGTGTCCTTGGAACAGGGGCTGAAGCTTTCTTT	CASSVLGTGAEAFF
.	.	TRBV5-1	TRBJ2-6	TGCGCCAGCATGAGTTCGGATTACTCTGGGGCCAACGTCCTGACTTTC	CASMSSDYSGANVLTF
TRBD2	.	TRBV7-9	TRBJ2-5	TGTGCCAGCAGCTTACCCTCACACGTGGGGCGGGGGGCACAAGAGACCCAGTACTTC	CASSLPSHVGRGAQETQYF
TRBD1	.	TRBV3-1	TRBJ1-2	TGTGCCAGCAGCCAAAGGGACAGGGGAGGCGGCTACACCTTC	CASSQRDRGGGYTF
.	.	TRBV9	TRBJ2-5	TGTGCCAGCAGCTCGGGACATCTGCAAGAGACCCAGTACTTC	CASSSGHLQETQYF
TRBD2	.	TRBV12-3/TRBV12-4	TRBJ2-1	TGTGCCAGGTTGCAGACTAGCGGGGGGCCGGGCGAGCAGTTCTTC	CARLQTSGGPGEQFF
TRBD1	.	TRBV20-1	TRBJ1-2	TGCAGTGCTAGATCGTCAGGGGGGGACGGCTATGGCTACACCTTC	CSARSSGGDGYGYTF
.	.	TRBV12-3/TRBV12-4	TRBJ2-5	TGTGCCAGCAGCCCTGGACAGTTGGAGACCCAGTACTTC	CASSPGQLETQYF
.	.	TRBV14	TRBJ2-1	TGTGCCAGCAGCCAAGATAGGGGACACTACCACAATGAGCAGTTCTTC	CASSQDRGHYHNEQFF
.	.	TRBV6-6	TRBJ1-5	TGTGCCAGCACCGAAAAAGGGGAGGGTCGCAATCAGCCCCAGCATTTT	CASTEKGEGRNQPQHF
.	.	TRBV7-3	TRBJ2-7	TGTGCCAGCAGCTTAGAGGGTTGGGCCACGCGGGGCTCCTACGAGCAGTACTTC	CASSLEGWATRGSYEQYF
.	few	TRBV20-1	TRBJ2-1	TGCAGTGCCCCAAGGGGGAATGAGCAGTTCTTC	CSAPRGNEQFF
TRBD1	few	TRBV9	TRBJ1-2	TGTGCCAGCAGCCGACAGGGACCGGCGGAGTATGGCTACACCTTC	CASSRQGPAEYGYTF
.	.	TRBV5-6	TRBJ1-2	TGTGCCAGCAGCTTCTCCCCCTGGTTTAACTATGGCTACACCTTC	CASSFSPWFNYGYTF
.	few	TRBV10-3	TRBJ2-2	TGTGCCATCAGTGCCCTGGCCACGAACACCGGGGAGCTGTTTTTT	CAISALATNTGELFF
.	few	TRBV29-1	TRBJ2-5	TGCAGCGTTGAAGAGACAGGAGTCCAAGAGACCCAGTACTTC	CSVEETGVQETQYF
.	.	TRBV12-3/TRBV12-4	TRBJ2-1	TGTGCCAGCAGTTTAGTCATAGATGAGCAGTTCTTC	CASSLVIDEQFF
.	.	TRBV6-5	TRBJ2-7	TGTGCCAGCAGTTATACCACCCCGGGGTACGAGCAGTACTTC	CASSYTTPGYEQYF
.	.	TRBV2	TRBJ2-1	TGTGCCAGCAGTGAAGTACCTCTCTCGGGGCTGGGTGATGAGCAGTTCTTC	CASSEVPLSGLGDEQFF
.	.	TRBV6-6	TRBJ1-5	TGTGCCAGCAGGATCGATCAGCCCCAGCATTTT	CASRIDQPQHF
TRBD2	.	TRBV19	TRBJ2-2	TGTGCCAGTAGTATTTCGCGGGGGAGCACCGGGGAGCTGTTTTTT	CASSISRGSTGELFF
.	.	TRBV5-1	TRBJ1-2	TGCGCCAGCAGCGTCCTCGGGGGCGATGGCTACACCTTC	CASSVLGGDGYTF
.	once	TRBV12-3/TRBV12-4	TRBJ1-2	TGTGCCAGCAGTTTGAACGCCGGGACCCAGTTTGGAGGCTACACCTTC	CASSLNAGTQFGGYTF
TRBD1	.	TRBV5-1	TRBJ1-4	TGCGCCAGCAGTTATGGACAGGGGACAACTAATGAAAAACTGTTTTTT	CASSYGQGTTNEKLFF
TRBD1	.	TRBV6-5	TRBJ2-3	TGTGCCAGCAGTTACTCGGCGGGACAGGGAGCAGATACGCAGTATTTT	CASSYSAGQGADTQYF
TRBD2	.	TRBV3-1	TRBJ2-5	TGTGCCAGCAGCCAAGATAAGCGGGCGGGGGGGCTCCAAGAGACCCAGTACTTC	CASSQDKRAGGLQETQYF
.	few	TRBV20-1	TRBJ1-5	TGCAGTGCTCCTGAGAGGGCCCGAGGGCCCCAGCATTTT	CSAPERARGPQHF
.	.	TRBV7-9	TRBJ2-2	TGTGCCAGCAGCTTTTTGGACACCCGCACCGGGGAGCTGTTTTTT	CASSFLDTRTGELFF
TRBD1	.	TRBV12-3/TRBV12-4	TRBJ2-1	TGTGCCAGCAGTTGGGGGACAGGGGATTTTAATGAGCAGTTCTTC	CASSWGTGDFNEQFF
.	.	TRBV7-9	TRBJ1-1	TGTGCCAGCAGCCGGGACACCTTGAACACTGAAGCTTTCTTT	CASSRDTLNTEAFF
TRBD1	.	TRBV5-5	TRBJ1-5	TGTGCCAGCAGCTTTGGACAGGGTCTAATCGATCAGCCCCAGCATTTT	CASSFGQGLIDQPQHF
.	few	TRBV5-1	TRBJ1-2	TGCGCCAGCAGCTTCATGAGGGAGGGCTACACCTTC	CASSFMREGYTF